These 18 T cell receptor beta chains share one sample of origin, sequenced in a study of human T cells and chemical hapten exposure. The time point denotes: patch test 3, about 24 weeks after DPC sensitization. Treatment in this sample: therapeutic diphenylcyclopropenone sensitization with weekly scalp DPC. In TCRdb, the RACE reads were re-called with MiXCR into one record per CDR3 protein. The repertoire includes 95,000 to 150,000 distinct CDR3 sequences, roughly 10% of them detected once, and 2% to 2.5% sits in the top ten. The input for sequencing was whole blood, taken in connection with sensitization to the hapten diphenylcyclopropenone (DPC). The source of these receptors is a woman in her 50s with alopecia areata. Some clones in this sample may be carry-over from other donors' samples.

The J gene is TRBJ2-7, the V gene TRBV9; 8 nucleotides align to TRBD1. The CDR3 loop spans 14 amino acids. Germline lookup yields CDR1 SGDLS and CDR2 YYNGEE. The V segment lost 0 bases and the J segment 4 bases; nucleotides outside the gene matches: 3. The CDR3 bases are TGTGCCAGCAGCGTAGAGAACAGGGGGTACGAGCAGTACTTC. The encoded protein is CASSVENRGYEQYF.

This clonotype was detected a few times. CDR3 DNA: TGTGCCACACTAAGTCTCCCTCAGACGACTTCCTACGAGCAGTACTTC. It translates to CATLSLPQTTSYEQYF. V and J are TRBV6-2 or TRBV6-3 and TRBJ2-7; unclear D gene. V was clipped by 10 bases and J by 1 base, with 23 bases between them. CDR1 MNHEY and CDR2 SVGEGT come from the germline V gene. The CDR3 consists of 16 residues.

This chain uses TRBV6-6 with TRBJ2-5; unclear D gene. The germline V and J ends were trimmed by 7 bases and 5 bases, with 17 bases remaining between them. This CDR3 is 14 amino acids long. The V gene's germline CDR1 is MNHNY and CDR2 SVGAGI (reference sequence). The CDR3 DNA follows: TGTGCCAGCAAGGGCTCGCAGGCTTCGGAGACCCAGTACTTC. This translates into CASKGSQASETQYF.

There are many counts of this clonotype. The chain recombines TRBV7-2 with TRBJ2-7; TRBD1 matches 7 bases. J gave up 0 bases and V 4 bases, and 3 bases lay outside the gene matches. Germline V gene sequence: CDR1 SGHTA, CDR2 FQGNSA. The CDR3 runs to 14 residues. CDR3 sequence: CASSSTGSSYEQYF. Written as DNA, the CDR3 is TGTGCCAGCAGCTCGACAGGGAGCTCCTACGAGCAGTACTTC. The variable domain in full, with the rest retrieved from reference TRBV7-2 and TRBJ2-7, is GAGVSQSPSNKVTEKGKDVELRCDPISGHTALYWYRQSLGQGLEFLIYFQGNSAPDKSGLPSDRFSAERTGGSVSTLTIQRTQQEDSAVYLCASSSTGSSYEQYFGPGTRLTVT.

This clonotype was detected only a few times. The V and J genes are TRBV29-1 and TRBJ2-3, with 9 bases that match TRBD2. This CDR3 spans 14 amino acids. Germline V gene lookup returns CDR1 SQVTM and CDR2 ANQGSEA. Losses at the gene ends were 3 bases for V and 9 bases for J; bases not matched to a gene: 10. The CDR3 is CSVDRLAGSGTQYF. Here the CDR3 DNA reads TGCAGCGTTGATCGCCTAGCGGGGTCAGGAACGCAGTATTTT.

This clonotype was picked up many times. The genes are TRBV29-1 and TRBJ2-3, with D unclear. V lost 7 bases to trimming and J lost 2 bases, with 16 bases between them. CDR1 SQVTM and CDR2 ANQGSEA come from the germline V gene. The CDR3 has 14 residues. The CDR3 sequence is CSAEAGIYTDTQYF. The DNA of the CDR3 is TGCAGCGCCGAAGCAGGAATTTACACAGATACGCAGTATTTT.

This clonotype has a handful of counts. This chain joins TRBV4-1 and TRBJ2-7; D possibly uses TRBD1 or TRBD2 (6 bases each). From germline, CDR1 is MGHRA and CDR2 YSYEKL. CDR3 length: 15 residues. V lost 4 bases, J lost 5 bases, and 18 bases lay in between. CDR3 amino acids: CASSLIRGLAHEQYF. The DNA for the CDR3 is TGCGCCAGCAGCCTCATTCGGGGGCTAGCCCACGAGCAGTACTTC.

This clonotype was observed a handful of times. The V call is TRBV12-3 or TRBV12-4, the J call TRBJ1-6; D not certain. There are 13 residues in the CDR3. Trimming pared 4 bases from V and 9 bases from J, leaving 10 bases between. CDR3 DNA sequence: TGTGCCAGCAGTTCAATGGGGATTTCACCCCTCCACTTT. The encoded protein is CASSSMGISPLHF.

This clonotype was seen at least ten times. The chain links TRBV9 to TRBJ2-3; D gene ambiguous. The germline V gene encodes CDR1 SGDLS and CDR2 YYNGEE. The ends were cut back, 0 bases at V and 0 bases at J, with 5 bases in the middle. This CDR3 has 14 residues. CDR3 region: CASSVDGSTDTQYF. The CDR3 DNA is TGTGCCAGCAGCGTAGACGGCAGCACAGATACGCAGTATTTT.

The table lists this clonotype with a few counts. The CDR3 DNA reads TGCGCCAGCAGTAAGGCAGACGGTAGCAATCAGCCCCAGCATTTT. It is translated as CASSKADGSNQPQHF. This chain connects TRBV10-2 to TRBJ1-5, with no clear D. The length of the CDR3 is 15 residues. Trimming took off 5 bases at V and 0 bases at J, with 11 bases between the two ends. The V gene's germline CDR1 is WSHSY and CDR2 SAAADI.

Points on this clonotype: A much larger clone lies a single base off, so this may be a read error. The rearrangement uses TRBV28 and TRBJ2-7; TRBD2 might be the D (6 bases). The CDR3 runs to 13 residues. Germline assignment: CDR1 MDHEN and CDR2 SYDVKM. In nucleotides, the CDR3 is TGTGCCAGCAGTGCCGGGAGCTCCGACGAGCAGTACTTC. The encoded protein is CASSAGSSDEQYF.

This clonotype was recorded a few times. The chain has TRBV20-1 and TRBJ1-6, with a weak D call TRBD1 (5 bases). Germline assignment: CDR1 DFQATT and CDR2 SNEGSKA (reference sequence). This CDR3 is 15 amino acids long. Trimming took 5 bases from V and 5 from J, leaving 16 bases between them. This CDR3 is CSAQKLDRDNSPLHF. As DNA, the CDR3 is TGCAGTGCTCAAAAACTCGACAGAGATAATTCACCCCTCCACTTT.

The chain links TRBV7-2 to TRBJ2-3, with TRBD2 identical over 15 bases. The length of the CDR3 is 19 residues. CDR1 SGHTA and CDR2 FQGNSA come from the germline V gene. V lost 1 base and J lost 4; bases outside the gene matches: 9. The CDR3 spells CASSLGGGLAGGRADTQYF. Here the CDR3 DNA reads TGTGCCAGCAGCTTAGGAGGCGGACTAGCGGGGGGGAGGGCAGATACGCAGTATTTT.

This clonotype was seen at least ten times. CDR3 loop: CASSYFANRGLAEAFF. In DNA form, the CDR3 reads TGTGCCAGCAGCTATTTCGCGAACAGGGGGTTGGCTGAAGCTTTCTTT. The genes are TRBV13 and TRBJ1-1; the match to TRBD1 covers 8 bases. CDR3 length: 16 residues. V shed 4 bases and J 6 bases; nucleotides not matched to a gene: 13. The V gene's germline CDR1 is PRHDT and CDR2 FYEKMQ (reference sequence).

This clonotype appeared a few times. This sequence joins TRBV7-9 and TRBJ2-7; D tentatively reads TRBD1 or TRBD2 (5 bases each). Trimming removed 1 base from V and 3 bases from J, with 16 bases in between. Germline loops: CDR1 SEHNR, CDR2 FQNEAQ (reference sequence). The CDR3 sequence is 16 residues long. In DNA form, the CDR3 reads TGTGCCAGCAGCTTAGGAGTTCGGGACGGGGACTACGAGCAGTACTTC. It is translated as CASSLGVRDGDYEQYF.

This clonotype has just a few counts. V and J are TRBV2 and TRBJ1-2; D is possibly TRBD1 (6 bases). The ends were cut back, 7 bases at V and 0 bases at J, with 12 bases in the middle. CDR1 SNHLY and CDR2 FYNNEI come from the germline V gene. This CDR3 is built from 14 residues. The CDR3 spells CASNSQGPNYGYTF. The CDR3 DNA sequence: TGTGCCAGCAACTCACAGGGACCTAACTATGGCTACACCTTC.

Written as DNA, the CDR3 is TGTGCCAGCAGTTTAGTAGGGGTCAGCTCCTACAATGAGCAGTTCTTC. It codes for CASSLVGVSSYNEQFF. V and J are TRBV28 and TRBJ2-1; weak D call: TRBD1 (5 bases). Trimming took 2 bases from V and 0 from J, leaving 11 bases between them. CDR3 length: 16 amino acids. Germline lookup yields CDR1 MDHEN and CDR2 SYDVKM.

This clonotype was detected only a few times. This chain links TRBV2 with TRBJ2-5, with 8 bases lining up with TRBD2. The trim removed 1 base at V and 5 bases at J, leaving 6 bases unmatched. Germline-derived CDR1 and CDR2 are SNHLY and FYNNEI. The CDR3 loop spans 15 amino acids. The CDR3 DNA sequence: TGTGCCAGCAGTGAAGGCCGGGGGGGCCTCGAGACCCAGTACTTC. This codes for CASSEGRGGLETQYF.